This T cell receptor (beta chain) was obtained from a study of blood T cells in healthy people across ages. Germline CDR1 reads MNHNS; CDR2 reads SASEGT. V dropped 6 bases and J dropped 5; count of bases not matched to a gene: 9. The CDR3 has 14 residues. This clonotype was counted a single time. A second PCR, run for about 7 to 12 cycles, used a sample-barcoded 5' primer plus a J-beta primer mix. Each CDR3 protein gets one entry after TCRdb re-called the 5' RACE reads with MiXCR. This table has 1.2 million to 1.5 million distinct CDR3 sequences, roughly 64% appearing once. The sequenced sample consisted of blood. The source is a man aged 18-30 years in good health. The V call is TRBV6-1, the J call TRBJ1-2, with TRBD1 identical over 7 bases. The CDR3 DNA follows: TGTGCCAGCAGCATTAAGGGGGCGCAGTATGGCTACACCTTC. The encoded protein is CASSIKGAQYGYTF.